The rows below give T cell receptor beta chains drawn from one sample of a study of CD8+ T cells in alopecia areata. Sequencing used immunoSEQ multiplex PCR; TCRdb keeps in-frame clones, though not all of them. The data show roughly 200,000 clones, with 40% to 65% seen just once and approximately 10% held by the top ten. Sequencing used CD8+ T cells sorted from blood, obtained at week 24, from a patient treated with tofacitinib. Every receptor here comes from a human donor with alopecia areata. Both conserved end residues are trimmed from each CDR3.

v_call	j_call	cdr3_aa
TRBV5-6	TRBJ2-7	ASSDSGSYEQY
TRBV30	TRBJ2-7	AWSIGAQNEQY
TRBV23-1	TRBJ2-5	ASSFARGRRETQY
TRBV19	TRBJ1-2	ASMEGLSYGYT
TRBV7-6	TRBJ2-5	ASSERGGSETQY
TRBV19	TRBJ1-1	ASSPGWYTEAF
TRBV5-4	TRBJ2-2	ASSLERLRGDENTGELF
TRBV5-1	TRBJ2-7	ASSKEGQGAHEQY
TRBV7-9	TRBJ2-7	ASSHSGTSTTYEQY
TRBV9	TRBJ1-3	ASSADREGSGNTIY
TRBV9	TRBJ2-2	ASSLRADTGELF
TRBV11-2	TRBJ2-1	ASRQGEQF
TRBV25-1	TRBJ2-2	AVYRDGGELF
TRBV6-1	TRBJ2-7	ASTPGTVSYEQY
TRBV13	TRBJ1-4	ASSSGYGNEKLF
TRBV27	TRBJ2-7	ASTSGGHEQY
TRBV5-6	TRBJ1-1	ASSLEGSEAF
TRBV30	TRBJ1-3	AWSSVRADTIY
TRBV9	TRBJ2-2	ASSAPHGGGNTGELF
TRBV4-3	TRBJ2-7	ASSQEGSYEQY
TRBV7-7	TRBJ2-7	ASSEYRAGEQY
TRBV5-6	TRBJ1-2	ASSLATEKDYGYT
TRBV10-3	TRBJ1-2	AISDMGANYGYT
TRBV5-1	TRBJ2-7	ASSWTGLTYEQY
TRBV6-5	TRBJ1-2	ASSYSEGNGYT
TRBV6-5	TRBJ2-2	ASSYARVAVSGELF
TRBV13	TRBJ1-2	ASSRQGHNYGYT
TRBV14	TRBJ2-1	ASSPFSDVGNNEQF
TRBV5-1	TRBJ1-1	ASSLGDRNTEAF
TRBV29-1	TRBJ1-1	SVQLGSQGTEAF
TRBV7-9	TRBJ1-2	ASSSGTAPYGYT
TRBV29-1	TRBJ2-7	SVMGGGSYEQY
TRBV6-5	TRBJ1-1	ASSYPEGGEAF
TRBV13	TRBJ1-2	ASSLEGTSGYT
TRBV14	TRBJ1-2	ASSQFRGAYGYT